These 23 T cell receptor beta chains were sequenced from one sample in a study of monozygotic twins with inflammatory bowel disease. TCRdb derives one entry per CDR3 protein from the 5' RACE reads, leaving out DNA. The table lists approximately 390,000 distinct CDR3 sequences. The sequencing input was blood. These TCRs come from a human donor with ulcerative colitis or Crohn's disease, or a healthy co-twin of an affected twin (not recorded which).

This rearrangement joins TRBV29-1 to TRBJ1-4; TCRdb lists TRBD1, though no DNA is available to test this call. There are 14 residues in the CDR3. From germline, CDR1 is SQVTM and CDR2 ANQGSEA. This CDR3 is CSGLNRGVNEKLFF.

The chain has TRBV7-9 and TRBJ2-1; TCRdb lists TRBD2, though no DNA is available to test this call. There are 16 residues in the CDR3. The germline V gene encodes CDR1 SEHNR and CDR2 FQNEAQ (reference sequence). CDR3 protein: CASSLRMSGGYNEQFF.

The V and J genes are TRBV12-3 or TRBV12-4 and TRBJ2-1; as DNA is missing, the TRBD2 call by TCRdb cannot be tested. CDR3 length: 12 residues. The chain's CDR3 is CASSVGLAEQFF.

The CDR3 region is CSARAVLAYEQYF. V is TRBV20-1 and J is TRBJ2-7; absent DNA, TCRdb's TRBD2 call cannot be checked. Germline V lookup: CDR1 DFQATT, CDR2 SNEGSKA (reference sequence). This CDR3 is built from 13 residues.

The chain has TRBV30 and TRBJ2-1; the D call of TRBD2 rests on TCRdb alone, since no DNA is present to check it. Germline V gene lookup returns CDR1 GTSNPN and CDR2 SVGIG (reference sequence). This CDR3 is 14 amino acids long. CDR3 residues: CAFSRGAGPPEQFF. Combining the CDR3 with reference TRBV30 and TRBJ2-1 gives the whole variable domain SQTIHQWPATLVQPVGSPLSLECTVEGTSNPNLYWYRQAAGRGLQLLFYSVGIGQISSEVPQNLSASRPQDRQFILSSKKLLLSDSGFYLCAFSRGAGPPEQFFGPGTRLTVL.

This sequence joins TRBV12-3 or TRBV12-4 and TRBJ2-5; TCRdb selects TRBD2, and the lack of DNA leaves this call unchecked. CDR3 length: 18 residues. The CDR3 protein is CASSFIPGLAGVKETQYF.

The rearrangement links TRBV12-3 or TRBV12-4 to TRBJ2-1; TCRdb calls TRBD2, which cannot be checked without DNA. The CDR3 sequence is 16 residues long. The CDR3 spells CASSLIKAGVRNEQFF.

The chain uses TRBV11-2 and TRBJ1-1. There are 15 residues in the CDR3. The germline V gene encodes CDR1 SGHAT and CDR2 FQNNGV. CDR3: CASSPIGPWNTEAFF.

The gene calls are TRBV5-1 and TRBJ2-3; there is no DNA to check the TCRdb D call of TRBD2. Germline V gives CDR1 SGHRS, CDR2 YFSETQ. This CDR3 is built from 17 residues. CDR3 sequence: CASSLAVAGGSTDTQYF.

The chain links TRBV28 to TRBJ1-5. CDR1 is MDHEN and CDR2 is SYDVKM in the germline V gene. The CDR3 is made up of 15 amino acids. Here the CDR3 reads CASSLKVGMGQPQHF.

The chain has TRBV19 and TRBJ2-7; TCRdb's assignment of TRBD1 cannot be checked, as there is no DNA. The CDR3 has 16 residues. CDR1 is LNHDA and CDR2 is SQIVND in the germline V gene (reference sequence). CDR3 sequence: CASSIDAGGAPYEQYF. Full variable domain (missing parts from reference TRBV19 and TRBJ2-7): DGGITQSPKYLFRKEGQNVTLSCEQNLNHDAMYWYRQDPGQGLRLIYYSQIVNDFQKGDIAEGYSVSREKKESFPLTVTSAQKNPTAFYLCASSIDAGGAPYEQYFGPGTRLTVT.

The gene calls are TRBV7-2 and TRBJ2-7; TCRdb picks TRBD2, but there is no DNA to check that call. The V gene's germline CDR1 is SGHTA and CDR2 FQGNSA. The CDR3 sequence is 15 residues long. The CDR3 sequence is CASSVRSGSSYEQYF. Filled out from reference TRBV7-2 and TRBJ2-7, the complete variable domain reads GAGVSQSPSNKVTEKGKDVELRCDPISGHTALYWYRQSLGQGLEFLIYFQGNSAPDKSGLPSDRFSAERTGGSVSTLTIQRTQQEDSAVYLCASSVRSGSSYEQYFGPGTRLTVT.

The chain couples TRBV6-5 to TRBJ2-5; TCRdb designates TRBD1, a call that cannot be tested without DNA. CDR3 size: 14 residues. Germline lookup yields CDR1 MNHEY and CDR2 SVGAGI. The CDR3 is CASSYWGRQETQYF.

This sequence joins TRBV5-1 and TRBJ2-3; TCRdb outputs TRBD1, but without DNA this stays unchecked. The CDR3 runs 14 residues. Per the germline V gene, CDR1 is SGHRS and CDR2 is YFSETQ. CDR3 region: CASKSQGSTDTQYF.

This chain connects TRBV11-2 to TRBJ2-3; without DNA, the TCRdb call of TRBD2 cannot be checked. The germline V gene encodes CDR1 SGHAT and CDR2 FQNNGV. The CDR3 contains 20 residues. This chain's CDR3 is CASSLVPSGGSTGHRDTQYF.

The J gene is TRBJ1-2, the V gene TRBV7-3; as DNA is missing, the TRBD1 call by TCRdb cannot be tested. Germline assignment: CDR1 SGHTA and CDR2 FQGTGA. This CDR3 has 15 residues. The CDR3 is CASSSTGTGVAGYTF.

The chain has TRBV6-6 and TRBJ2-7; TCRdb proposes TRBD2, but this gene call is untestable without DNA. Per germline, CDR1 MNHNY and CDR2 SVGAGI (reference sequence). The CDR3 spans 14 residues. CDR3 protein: CASSSGTSNHEQYF.

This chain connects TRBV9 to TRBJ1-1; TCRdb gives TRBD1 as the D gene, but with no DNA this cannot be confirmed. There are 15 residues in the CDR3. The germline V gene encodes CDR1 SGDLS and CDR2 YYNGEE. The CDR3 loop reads CASSPWTGVFAEAFF.

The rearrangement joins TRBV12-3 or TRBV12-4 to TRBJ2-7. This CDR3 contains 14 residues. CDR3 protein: CASSSAGGPNEQYF.

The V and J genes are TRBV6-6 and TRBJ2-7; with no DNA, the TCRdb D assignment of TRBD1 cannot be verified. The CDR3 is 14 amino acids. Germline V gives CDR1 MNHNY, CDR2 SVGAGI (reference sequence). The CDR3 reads CASSYEGQGYEQYF.

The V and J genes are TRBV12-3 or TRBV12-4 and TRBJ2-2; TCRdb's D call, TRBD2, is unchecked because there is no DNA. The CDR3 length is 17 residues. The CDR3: CASSFRRGGRNTGELFF.

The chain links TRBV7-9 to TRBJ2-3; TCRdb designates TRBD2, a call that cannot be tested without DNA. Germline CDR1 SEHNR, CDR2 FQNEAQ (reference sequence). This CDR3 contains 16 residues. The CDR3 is CASSYLAGGRGDTQYF.

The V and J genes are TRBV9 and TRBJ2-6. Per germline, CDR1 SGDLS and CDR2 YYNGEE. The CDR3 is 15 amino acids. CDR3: CASSTRVSGANVLTF.